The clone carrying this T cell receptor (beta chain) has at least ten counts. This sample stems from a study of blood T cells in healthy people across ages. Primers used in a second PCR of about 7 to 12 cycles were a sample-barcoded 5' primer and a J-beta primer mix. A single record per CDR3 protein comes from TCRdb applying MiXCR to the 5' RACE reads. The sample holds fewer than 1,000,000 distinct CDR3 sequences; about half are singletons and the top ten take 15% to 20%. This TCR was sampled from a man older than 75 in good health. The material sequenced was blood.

The CDR3 DNA sequence: TGTGCCAGCAGCCCTAGGATCTCTAGCGGGGCCTACAATGAGCAGTTCTTC. It codes for CASSPRISSGAYNEQFF. The chain couples TRBV7-2 to TRBJ2-1; 9 nucleotides agree with TRBD2. With V trimmed by 5 bases and J by 2 bases, 10 bases remained unmatched. Looked up from germline, CDR1 is SGHTA and CDR2 is FQGNSA. CDR3 size: 17 residues.